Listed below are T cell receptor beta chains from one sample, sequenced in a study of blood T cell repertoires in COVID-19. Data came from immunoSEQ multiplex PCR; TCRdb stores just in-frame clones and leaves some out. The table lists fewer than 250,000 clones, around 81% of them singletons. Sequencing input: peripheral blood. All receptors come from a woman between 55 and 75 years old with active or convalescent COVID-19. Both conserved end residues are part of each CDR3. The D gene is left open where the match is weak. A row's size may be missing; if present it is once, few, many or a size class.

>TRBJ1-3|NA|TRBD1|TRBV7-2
TGTGCCAGCAGCTCCCAACAGGGGCGCGTCTCTGGAAACACCATATATTTT
CASSSQQGRVSGNTIYF
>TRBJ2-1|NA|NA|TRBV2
TGTGCCAGCAGTGGAGTCCTCCTCCGGAATGAGCAGTTCTTC
CASSGVLLRNEQFF
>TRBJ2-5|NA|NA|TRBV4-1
TGCGCCAGCAGCCAAATTGGTAGTGCGGAGACCCAGTACTTC
CASSQIGSAETQYF
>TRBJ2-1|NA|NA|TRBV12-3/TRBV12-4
TGTGCCAGCAGTTTCGTCGGACTAAATGAGCAGTTCTTC
CASSFVGLNEQFF
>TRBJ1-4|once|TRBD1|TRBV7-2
TGTGCCAGCAGCTTAGGGACAGGCCCAAGTCTGGAAAAACTGTTTTTT
CASSLGTGPSLEKLFF
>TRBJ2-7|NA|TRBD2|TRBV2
TGTGCCAGCAGTGCGCTAGCGGGAGCCCCCTACGAGCAGTACTTC
CASSALAGAPYEQYF
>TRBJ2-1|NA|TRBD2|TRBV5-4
TGTGCCAGCAGCTTGGGCGGGGGCTCCTACAATGAGCAGTTCTTC
CASSLGGGSYNEQFF
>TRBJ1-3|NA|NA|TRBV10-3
TGTGCCATCAGTGAGTCTAGCGTCTCTGGAAACACCATATATTTT
CAISESSVSGNTIYF
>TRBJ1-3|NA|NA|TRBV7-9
TGTGCCAGCAGCTTAGCGACAGGAATCACCTCTGGAAACACCATATATTTT
CASSLATGITSGNTIYF
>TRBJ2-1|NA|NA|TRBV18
TGTGCCAGCTCACCACGGGTGCGGGGGCACTACAATGAGCAGTTCTTC
CASSPRVRGHYNEQFF
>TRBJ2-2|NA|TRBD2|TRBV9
TGTGCCAGCAGCGCGAGCGGGGGGGCCCTCTACGGGGAGCTGTTTTTT
CASSASGGALYGELFF
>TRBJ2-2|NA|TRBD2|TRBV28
TGTGCCAGCAGTTTTGGGGAGGGGAGAAACACCGGGGAGCTGTTTTTT
CASSFGEGRNTGELFF
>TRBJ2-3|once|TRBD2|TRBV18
TGTGCCAGCTCGCCACTAGCGGGAGTCCCAGATACGCAGTATTTT
CASSPLAGVPDTQYF
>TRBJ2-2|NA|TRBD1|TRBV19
TGTGCCAGTAGTACACGACAGGGGGAATCGCGACCCGGGGAGCTGTTTTTT
CASSTRQGESRPGELFF
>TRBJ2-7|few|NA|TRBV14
TGTGCCAGCAGCCAATTCGAGGGCCTCCCGTACGAGCAGTACTTC
CASSQFEGLPYEQYF
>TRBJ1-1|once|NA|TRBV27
TGTGCCAGCACTCCCCTGGCGGATGGCACTGAAGCTTTCTTT
CASTPLADGTEAFF
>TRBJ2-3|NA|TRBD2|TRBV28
TGTGCCAGCAGTTTATTCCGACTAGCGGGGGGGCCCGCAGATACGCAGTATTTT
CASSLFRLAGGPADTQYF
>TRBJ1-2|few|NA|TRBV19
TGTGCCAGTAGTATAGATCGGGGGACTCCCACACCCTATGGCTACACCTTC
CASSIDRGTPTPYGYTF
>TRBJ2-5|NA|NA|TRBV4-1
TGCGCCAGCAGCAAATTACAGGTCCAAGAGACCCAGTACTTC
CASSKLQVQETQYF
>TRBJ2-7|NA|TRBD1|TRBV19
TGTGCCAGTAGTGCAGACAGGGGCGCCTACGAGCAGTACTTC
CASSADRGAYEQYF
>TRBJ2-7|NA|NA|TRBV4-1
TGCGCCAGCAGCCAGGGTAGCGGATATTACGAGCAGTACTTC
CASSQGSGYYEQYF
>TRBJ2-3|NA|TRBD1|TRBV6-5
TGTGCCAGCAGTACAGGGGTAGGAGGCGCAGATACGCAGTATTTT
CASSTGVGGADTQYF
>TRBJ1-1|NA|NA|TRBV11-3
TGTGCCAGCAGCTCAACGGGGTCCACTGAAGCTTTCTTT
CASSSTGSTEAFF
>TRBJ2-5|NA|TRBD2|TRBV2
TGTGCCAGCAGTGATGCGCTAGCGGGGGGCCGGGAGACCCAGTACTTC
CASSDALAGGRETQYF
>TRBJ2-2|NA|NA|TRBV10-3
TGTGCCATCAGTGGGGGGCCTCTAGCGGCCCCCCCCGGGGAGCTGTTTTTT
CAISGGPLAAPPGELFF
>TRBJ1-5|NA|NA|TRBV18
TGTGCCAGCTCACCAAGTACAGGGAGCAATCAGCCCCAGCATTTT
CASSPSTGSNQPQHF